The clone carrying this T cell receptor beta chain was detected a few times. Specified time point: peripheral blood 6 weeks after treatment start. Sequencing was performed with immunoSEQ multiplex PCR; in TCRdb, only in-frame clones are kept and a portion is missing. The sample lists tens of thousands of clones, 85% to 90% seen once, with roughly 12% in the top ten. V was cut by 2 bases and J by 4 bases, with 17 bases left in between. Germline V gene sequence: CDR1 GTSNPN, CDR2 SVGIG (reference sequence). This CDR3 is built from 15 residues. The data originate from a study of PD-L1 blockade in urothelial cancer. Study context: When patients started atezolizumab in the mid-2010s, it was given at 1,200 mg intravenously every 3 weeks. Individuals in the cohort had been given 0 to 3 earlier chemotherapy regimens. The researchers analyzed blood 3 weeks (second dose) and 6 weeks after treatment start.

The sequencing used PBMCs, collected around atezolizumab (anti-PD-L1) treatment. This receptor was identified in a man between 60 and 75 years old with urothelial cancer. The chain employs TRBV30 and TRBJ1-2; possibly TRBD1 for D (6 bases). DNA of the CDR3: TGTGCCTGGAGTACCCGGGGGGCAACTAGCTATGGCTACACCTTC. As protein: CAWSTRGATSYGYTF.